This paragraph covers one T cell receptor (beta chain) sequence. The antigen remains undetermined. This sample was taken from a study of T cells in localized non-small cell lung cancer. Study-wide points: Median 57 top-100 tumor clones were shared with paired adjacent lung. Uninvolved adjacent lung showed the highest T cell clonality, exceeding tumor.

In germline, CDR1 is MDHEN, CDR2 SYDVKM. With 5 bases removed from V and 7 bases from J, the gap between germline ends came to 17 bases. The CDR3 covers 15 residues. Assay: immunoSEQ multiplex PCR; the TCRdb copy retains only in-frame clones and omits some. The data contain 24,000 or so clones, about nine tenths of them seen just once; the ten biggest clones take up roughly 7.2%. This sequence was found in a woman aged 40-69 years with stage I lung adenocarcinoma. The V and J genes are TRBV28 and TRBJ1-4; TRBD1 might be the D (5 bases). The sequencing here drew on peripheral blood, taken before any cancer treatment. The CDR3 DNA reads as TGTGCCAGCAGTCCGGGCCGGTCGGGGGGTGAAAAACTGTTTTTT. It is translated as CASSPGRSGGEKLFF.